This T cell receptor beta chain was profiled in a study of somatic mutations in cytotoxic T cells in rheumatoid arthritis. The CDR3 covers 17 residues. Germline assignment: CDR1 LNHDA and CDR2 SQIVND (reference sequence). Trimming shortened V by 0 bases and J by 5 bases, and 17 bases separated the two germline ends. Findings and limits, study-wide: Rheumatoid arthritis patients were compared with age-matched healthy controls, and their CD8+ T-cell clonality did not differ significantly.

Libraries were prepared by immunoSEQ multiplex PCR; TCRdb keeps only in-frame clonotypes and omits some of them. The sample has under 20,000 clones, around three quarters seen once. This clone was detected only once. Antigen: not known. The receptor was derived from an adult with rheumatoid arthritis. This rearrangement joins TRBV19 to TRBJ2-1; maybe TRBD1 (7 bases). The source material was CD8+ T cells sorted from blood. This CDR3 reads CASSIDPDRWGDNEQFF. The DNA of the CDR3 is TGTGCCAGTAGTATAGATCCGGACAGGTGGGGGGACAATGAGCAGTTCTTC.